This T cell receptor beta chain appears in the sequencing data of a study of OX40 agonist ivuxolimab in advanced cancers. This clone was seen only a few times. Its antigen is unknown. General study points: Expanded clones were, on average, more numerous among CD8+ T cells than CD4+.

V was pared by 1 base and J by 1 base, with 13 bases between. This CDR3 contains 16 residues. Germline V CDR1 and CDR2: SGHTA, FQGNSA. TCRdb keeps only in-frame clones here, not all; method: immunoSEQ multiplex PCR. Of around 25,000 clones in the sample, 65% to 85% were seen once. Specimen: CD4+ or CD8+ T cells sorted from blood, collected in a trial of the OX40 agonist ivuxolimab. V gene TRBV7-2 combines with J gene TRBJ1-1, with D perhaps matching TRBD1 (5 bases). This receptor was identified in an adult with an advanced solid tumor such as melanoma, head and neck, liver or kidney cancer. DNA for the CDR3: TGTGCCAGCAGCTTAGTAGGGCAGGGCCCGAACACTGAAGCTTTCTTT. Its protein product is CASSLVGQGPNTEAFF.